This T cell receptor (beta chain) was retrieved from a study of T cells in localized non-small cell lung cancer. Some clones are missing from TCRdb's copy, which holds only in-frame ones; the method was immunoSEQ multiplex PCR. The sample has a few thousand clones; about 30% are singletons. Samples of adjacent lung (free of atypia) were collected at least 2 cm from the tumor margin. This CDR3 has 13 amino acids. The V gene lost 0 bases and the J gene lost 2 bases, with 5 bases spanning the gap. The germline gives CDR1 SGDLS, CDR2 YYNGEE. The receptor was isolated from a man between 40 and 75 years old with stage I lung adenocarcinoma. The sequenced sample was normal lung tissue next to the tumor, obtained before any cancer treatment. The chain links TRBV9 to TRBJ1-2, with D unresolved. The DNA for the CDR3 is TGTGCCAGCAGCGTAGACGGGAACTATGGCTACACCTTC. Its translation is CASSVDGNYGYTF.